The present TCR beta chain was sequenced within a study of patients and donors after allogeneic stem cell transplantation. TCRdb reprocessed the RT-PCR reads via MiXCR and lists one record per CDR3 protein. The sample holds 400,000 to 450,000 distinct CDR3 sequences, under 20% seen once. This CDR3 is 11 amino acids long. V lost 4 bases, J lost 7 bases, and 0 bases stayed unmatched. Germline V CDR1 and CDR2: SNHLY, FYNNEI. The receptor was derived from a human donor who was either an allogeneic HSCT recipient or a stem cell or donor lymphocyte infusion donor (not recorded which). It is not recorded whose cells these are; they may come from a transplant donor. The source material was blood, either unsorted or a sorted T cell fraction (not recorded which). J is TRBJ2-5 and V is TRBV2, with TRBD2 matching 7 bases. Written as DNA, the CDR3 is TGTGCCAGCAGTGCGGGGGGGACCCAGTACTTC. Its translation: CASSAGGTQYF. The variable domain in full, with the rest retrieved from reference TRBV2 and TRBJ2-5, is EPEVTQTPSHQVTQMGQEVILRCVPISNHLYFYWYRQILGQKVEFLVSFYNNEISEKSEIFDDQFSVERPDGSNFTLKIRSTKLEDSAMYFCASSAGGTQYFGPGTRLLVL.